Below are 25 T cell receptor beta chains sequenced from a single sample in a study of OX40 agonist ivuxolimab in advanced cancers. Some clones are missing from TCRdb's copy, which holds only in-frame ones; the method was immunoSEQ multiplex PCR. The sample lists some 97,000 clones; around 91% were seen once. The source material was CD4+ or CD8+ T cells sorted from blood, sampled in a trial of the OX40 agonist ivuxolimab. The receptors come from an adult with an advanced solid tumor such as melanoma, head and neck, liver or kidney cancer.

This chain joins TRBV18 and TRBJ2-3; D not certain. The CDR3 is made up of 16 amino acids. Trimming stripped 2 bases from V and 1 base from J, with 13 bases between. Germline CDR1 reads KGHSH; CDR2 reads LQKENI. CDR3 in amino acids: CASSPMIVSRTDTQYF. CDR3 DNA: TGTGCCAGCTCACCAATGATTGTCTCGCGCACAGATACGCAGTATTTT.

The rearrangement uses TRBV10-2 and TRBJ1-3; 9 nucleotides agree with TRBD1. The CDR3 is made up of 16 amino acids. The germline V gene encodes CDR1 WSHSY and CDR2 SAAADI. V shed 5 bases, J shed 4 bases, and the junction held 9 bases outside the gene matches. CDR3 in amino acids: CASSRRPGQGGNTIYF. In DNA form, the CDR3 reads TGCGCCAGCAGTAGGCGACCGGGACAGGGAGGAAACACCATATATTTT.

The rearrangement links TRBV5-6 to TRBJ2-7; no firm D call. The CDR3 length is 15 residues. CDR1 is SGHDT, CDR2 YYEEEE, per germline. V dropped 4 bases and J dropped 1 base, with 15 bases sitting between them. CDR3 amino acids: CASSRWGLSSYEQYF. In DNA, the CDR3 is TGTGCCAGCAGCCGGTGGGGTCTTAGTTCCTACGAGCAGTACTTC.

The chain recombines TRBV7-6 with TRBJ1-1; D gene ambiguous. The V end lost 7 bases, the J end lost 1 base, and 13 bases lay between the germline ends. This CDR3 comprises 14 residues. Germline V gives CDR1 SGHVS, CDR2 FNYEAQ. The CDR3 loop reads CASTVGGTNTEAFF. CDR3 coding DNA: TGTGCCAGCACGGTCGGCGGAACGAACACTGAAGCTTTCTTT.

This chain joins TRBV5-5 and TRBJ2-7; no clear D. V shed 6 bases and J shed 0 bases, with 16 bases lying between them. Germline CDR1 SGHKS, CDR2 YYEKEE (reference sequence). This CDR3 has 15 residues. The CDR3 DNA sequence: TGTGCCAGCAAGCAGGACCCAATCTTCTCCTACGAGCAGTACTTC. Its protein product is CASKQDPIFSYEQYF. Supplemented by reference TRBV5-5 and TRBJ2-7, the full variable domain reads DAGVTQSPTHLIKTRGQQVTLRCSPISGHKSVSWYQQVLGQGPQFIFQYYEKEERGRGNFPDRFSARQFPNYSSELNVNALLLGDSALYLCASKQDPIFSYEQYFGPGTRLTVT.

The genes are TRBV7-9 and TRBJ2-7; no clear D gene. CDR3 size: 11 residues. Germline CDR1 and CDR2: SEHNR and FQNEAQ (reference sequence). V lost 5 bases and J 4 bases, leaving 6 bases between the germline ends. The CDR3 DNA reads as TGTGCCAGCAGCCACAGTTACGAGCAGTACTTC. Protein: CASSHSYEQYF.

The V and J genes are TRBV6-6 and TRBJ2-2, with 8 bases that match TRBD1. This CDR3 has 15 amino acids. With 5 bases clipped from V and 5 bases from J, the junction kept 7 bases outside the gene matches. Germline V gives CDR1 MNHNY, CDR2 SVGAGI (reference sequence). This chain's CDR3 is CASSHGQGGTGELFF. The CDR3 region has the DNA TGTGCCAGCAGTCACGGACAGGGAGGAACCGGGGAGCTGTTTTTT.

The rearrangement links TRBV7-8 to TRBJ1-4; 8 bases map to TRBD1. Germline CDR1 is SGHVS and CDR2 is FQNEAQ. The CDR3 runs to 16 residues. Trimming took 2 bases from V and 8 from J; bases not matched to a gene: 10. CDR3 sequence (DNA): TGTGCCAGCAGCTTAACCCCAGGGACAGGACAAGAAAAACTGTTTTTT. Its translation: CASSLTPGTGQEKLFF.

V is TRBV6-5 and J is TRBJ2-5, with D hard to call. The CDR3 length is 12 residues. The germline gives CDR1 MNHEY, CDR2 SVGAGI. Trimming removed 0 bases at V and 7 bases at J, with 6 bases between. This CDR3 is CASSYSGGTQYF. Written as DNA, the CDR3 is TGTGCCAGCAGTTACTCGGGTGGGACCCAGTACTTC.

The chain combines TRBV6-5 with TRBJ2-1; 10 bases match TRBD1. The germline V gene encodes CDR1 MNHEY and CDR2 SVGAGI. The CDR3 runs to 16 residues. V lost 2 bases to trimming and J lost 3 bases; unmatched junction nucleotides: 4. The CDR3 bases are TGTGCCAGCAGTTACAGGTGGGACAGGGGCTACAATGAGCAGTTCTTC. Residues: CASSYRWDRGYNEQFF.

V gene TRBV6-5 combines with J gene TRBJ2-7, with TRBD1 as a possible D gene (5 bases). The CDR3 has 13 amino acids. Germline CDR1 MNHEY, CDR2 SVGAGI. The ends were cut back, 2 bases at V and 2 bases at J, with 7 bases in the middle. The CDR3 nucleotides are TGTGCCAGCAGTTACACGACAGCCTACGAGCAGTACTTC. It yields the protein CASSYTTAYEQYF.

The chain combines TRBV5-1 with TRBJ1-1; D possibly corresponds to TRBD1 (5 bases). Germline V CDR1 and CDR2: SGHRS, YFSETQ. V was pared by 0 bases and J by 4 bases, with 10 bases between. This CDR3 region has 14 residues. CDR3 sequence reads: CASSLARGPTEAFF. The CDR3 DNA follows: TGCGCCAGCAGCTTGGCTAGGGGTCCCACTGAAGCTTTCTTT. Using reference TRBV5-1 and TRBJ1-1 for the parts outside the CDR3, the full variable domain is KAGVTQTPRYLIKTRGQQVTLSCSPISGHRSVSWYQQTPGQGLQFLFEYFSETQRNKGNFPGRFSGRQFSNSRSEMNVSTLELGDSALYLCASSLARGPTEAFFGQGTRLTVV.

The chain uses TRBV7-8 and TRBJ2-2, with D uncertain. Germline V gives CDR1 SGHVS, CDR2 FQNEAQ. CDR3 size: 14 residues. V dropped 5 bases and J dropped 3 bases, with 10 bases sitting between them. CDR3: CASSNDWDTGELFF. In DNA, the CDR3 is TGTGCCAGCAGCAATGATTGGGACACCGGGGAGCTGTTTTTT. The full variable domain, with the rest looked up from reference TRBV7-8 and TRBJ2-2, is GAGVSQSPRYKVAKRGQDVALRCDPISGHVSLFWYQQALGQGPEFLTYFQNEAQLDKSGLPSDRFFAERPEGSVSTLKIQRTQQEDSAVYLCASSNDWDTGELFFGEGSRLTVL.

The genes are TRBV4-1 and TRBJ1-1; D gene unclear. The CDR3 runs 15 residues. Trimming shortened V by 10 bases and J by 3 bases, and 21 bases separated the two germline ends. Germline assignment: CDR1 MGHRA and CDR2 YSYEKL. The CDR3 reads CATTIMVEEDTEAFF. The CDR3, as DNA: TGCGCCACCACGATTATGGTGGAGGAGGACACTGAAGCTTTCTTT.

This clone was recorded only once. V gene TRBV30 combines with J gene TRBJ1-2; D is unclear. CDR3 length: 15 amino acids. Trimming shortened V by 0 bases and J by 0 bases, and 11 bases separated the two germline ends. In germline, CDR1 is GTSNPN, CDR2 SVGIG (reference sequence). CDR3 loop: CAWSVRVGTNYGYTF. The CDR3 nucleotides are TGTGCCTGGAGTGTACGGGTGGGAACTAACTATGGCTACACCTTC.

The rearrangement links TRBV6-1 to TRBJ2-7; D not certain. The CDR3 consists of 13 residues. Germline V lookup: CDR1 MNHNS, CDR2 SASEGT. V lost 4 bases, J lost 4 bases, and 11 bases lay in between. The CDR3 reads CASSAQWWYEQYF. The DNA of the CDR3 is TGTGCCAGCAGTGCCCAGTGGTGGTACGAGCAGTACTTC.

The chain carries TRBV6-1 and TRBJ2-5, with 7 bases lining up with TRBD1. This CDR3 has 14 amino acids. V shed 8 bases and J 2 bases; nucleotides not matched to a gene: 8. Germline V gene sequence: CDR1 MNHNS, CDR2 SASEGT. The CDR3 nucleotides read TGTGCCAGCCGGTGGGGACAGCTACAAGAGACCCAGTACTTC. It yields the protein CASRWGQLQETQYF.

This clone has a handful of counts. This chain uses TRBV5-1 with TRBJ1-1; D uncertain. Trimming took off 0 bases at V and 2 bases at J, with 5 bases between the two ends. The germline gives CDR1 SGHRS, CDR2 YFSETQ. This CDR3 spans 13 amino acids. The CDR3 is CASSLGYNTEAFF. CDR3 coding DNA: TGCGCCAGCAGCTTGGGGTACAACACTGAAGCTTTCTTT.

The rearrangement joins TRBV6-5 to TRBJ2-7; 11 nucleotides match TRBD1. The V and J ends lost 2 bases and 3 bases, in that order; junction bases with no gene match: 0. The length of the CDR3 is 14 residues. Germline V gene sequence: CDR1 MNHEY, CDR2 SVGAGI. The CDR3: CASSYGTGGYEQYF. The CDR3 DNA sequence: TGTGCCAGCAGTTACGGGACAGGGGGCTACGAGCAGTACTTC.

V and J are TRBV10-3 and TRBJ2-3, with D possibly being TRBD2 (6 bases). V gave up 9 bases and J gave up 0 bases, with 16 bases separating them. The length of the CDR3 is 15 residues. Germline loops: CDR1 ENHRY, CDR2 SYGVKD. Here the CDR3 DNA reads TGTGCCATAGATAAGGGGACTTCTAGCACAGATACGCAGTATTTT. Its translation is CAIDKGTSSTDTQYF.

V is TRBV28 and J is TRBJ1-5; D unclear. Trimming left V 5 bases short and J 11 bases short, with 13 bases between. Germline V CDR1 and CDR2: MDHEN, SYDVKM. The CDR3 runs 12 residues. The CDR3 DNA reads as TGTGCCAGCAGTCTTCCGGCCCCCTCCCAGCATTTT. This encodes CASSLPAPSQHF.

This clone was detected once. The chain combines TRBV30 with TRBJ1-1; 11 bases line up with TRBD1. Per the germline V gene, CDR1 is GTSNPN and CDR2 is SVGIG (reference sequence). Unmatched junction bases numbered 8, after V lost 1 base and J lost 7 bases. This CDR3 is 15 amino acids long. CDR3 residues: CAWSGMDRGLNEAFF. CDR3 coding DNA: TGTGCCTGGAGTGGTATGGACAGGGGGCTGAATGAAGCTTTCTTT.

CDR3: CSVDDWGTQYF. The CDR3 nucleotides read TGCAGCGTTGATGACTGGGGGACCCAGTACTTC. The chain is built from TRBV29-1 and TRBJ2-5; D gene uncertain. The V gene lost 3 bases and the J gene lost 7 bases, with 9 bases spanning the gap. The CDR3 contains 11 residues. Looked up from germline, CDR1 is SQVTM and CDR2 is ANQGSEA.

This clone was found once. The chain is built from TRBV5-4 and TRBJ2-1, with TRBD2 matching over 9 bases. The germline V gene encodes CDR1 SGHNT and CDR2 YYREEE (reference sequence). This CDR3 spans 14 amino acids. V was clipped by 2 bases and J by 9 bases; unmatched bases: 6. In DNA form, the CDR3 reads TGTGCCAGCAGCTTTCTAGCGGGAAAGGCTGAGCAGTTCTTC. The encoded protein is CASSFLAGKAEQFF.

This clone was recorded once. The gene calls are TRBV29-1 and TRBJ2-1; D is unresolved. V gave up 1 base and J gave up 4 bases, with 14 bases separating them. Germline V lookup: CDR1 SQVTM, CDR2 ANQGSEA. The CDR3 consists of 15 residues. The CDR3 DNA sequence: TGCAGCGTTGAAGTCTTAGGGCCGACTTACAATGAGCAGTTCTTC. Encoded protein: CSVEVLGPTYNEQFF.